The entry that follows covers one TCR beta chain sequence. Original analysis: Estimation of nucleated cell counts was performed using reference gene primer amplification. Produced via immunoSEQ multiplex PCR; TCRdb's table is partial and in-frame only. V, J and clone size are taken as reported in that table, and D and trimming were inferred from the DNA itself. Seen here are 250,000 to 300,000 clones, approximately 80% observed once, and the top ten hold roughly 2.9%. The V segment lost 5 bases and the J segment 4 bases; nucleotides outside the gene matches: 6. Germline lookup yields CDR1 SGHVS and CDR2 FQNEAQ. The CDR3 is 15 residues long. This sample was taken from a study of blood T cell repertoires in COVID-19. Study overall: Sites across the United States, Italy and Spain contributed samples from acute and convalescent COVID-19. Sources were T cells, B-cell-depleted T cells, or PBMCs; the material itself was cDNA or gDNA.

Sequenced: peripheral blood. This sequence originates from a woman aged 55-69 years with active or convalescent COVID-19. This chain connects TRBV7-8 to TRBJ2-5; 11 bases map to TRBD1. The CDR3 protein is CASSLGTGGIETQYF. CDR3 nucleotides: TGTGCCAGCAGCCTCGGGACAGGGGGTATAGAGACCCAGTACTTC.